This TCR beta chain was identified during a study of regulatory T cells in long-lasting Graves disease. Study-wide results and caveats: It was in persistent disease that TRBV28, TRBJ1-2 and TRBJ2-5 were favored.

V was cut by 5 bases and J by 0 bases, with 10 bases left in between. The CDR3 extends over 15 amino acids. The germline CDR1 and CDR2 sequences are LNHNV and YYDKDF (reference sequence). This clonotype has a handful of counts. Its target is not known. Combining iRepertoire HTBI primers with Arm-PCR of CDR3 regions, the authors built TCR beta libraries. TCRdb fed the multiplex PCR reads into MiXCR, producing one record per CDR3 protein. The table includes about 450,000 distinct CDR3 sequences, around 24% detected once. Indicated time point: persistent/refractory GD, antithyroid drugs over 5 years with positive TRAb. Extracted RNA from PBMCs served as the source of the TCR library.

This clonotype was sampled from a female donor with Graves disease. The V and J genes are TRBV15 and TRBJ1-4; D gene ambiguous. Sequenced here: peripheral blood mononuclear cells (PBMCs), sampled when the disease was refractory, from a patient treated with antithyroid drugs. CDR3 bases: TGTGCCACCAGCGGAACAGTGGCAACTAATGAAAAACTGTTTTTT. Protein product: CATSGTVATNEKLFF.